This T cell receptor (beta chain) emerged from a study of shared clonotypes between healthy human individuals. Study conclusions and caveats: Limitation of the genetic and exposure-history diversity represented came from the few donors.

Clones were sequenced by immunoSEQ multiplex PCR, and TCRdb holds only the in-frame ones, with some missing. The sample carries roughly 2.6 million clones, roughly 92% recorded once. Remarks on this clone: Its antigen is not known.

Per the germline V gene, CDR1 is SGHRS and CDR2 is YFSETQ. Trimming cost V 2 bases and J 0 bases; bases outside gene matches: 4. CDR3 size: 16 residues. Material for sequencing was naive CD4+ T cells sorted from blood. Subset defined: CD45RA+ positively selected. The rearrangement links TRBV5-1 to TRBJ2-2, with 7 bases lining up with TRBD2. The sequence was obtained from a man aged 18 to 29 in good health. The CDR3 loop is CASSFQAGANTGELFF. CDR3 nucleotides: TGCGCCAGCAGCTTCCAGGCGGGGGCGAACACCGGGGAGCTGTTTTTT. The complete variable domain, with remaining parts taken from reference TRBV5-1 and TRBJ2-2, reads KAGVTQTPRYLIKTRGQQVTLSCSPISGHRSVSWYQQTPGQGLQFLFEYFSETQRNKGNFPGRFSGRQFSNSRSEMNVSTLELGDSALYLCASSFQAGANTGELFFGEGSRLTVL.